This TCR beta chain was sequenced in a study of blood T cell repertoires in COVID-19. About the research overall: In each case, the material was cDNA or gDNA derived from T cells, B-cell-depleted T cells, or PBMCs.

Method: immunoSEQ multiplex PCR; TCRdb's copy keeps in-frame clones and lacks some. The data contain about 410,000 clones, roughly 88% of them singletons. The germline gives CDR1 MNHEY, CDR2 SVGAGI. The CDR3 spans 14 residues. Trimming took 5 bases from V and 3 from J; bases not matched to a gene: 4. Sequenced material: PBMCs or T cells enriched from blood (not recorded which). This chain joins TRBV6-5 and TRBJ1-1, with 9 bases aligning to TRBD1. This clonotype originated in a man aged 18 to 30 who had recovered from COVID-19. CDR3 in amino acids: CASSTRQGDTEAFF. CDR3 coding DNA: TGTGCCAGCAGTACCCGACAGGGGGACACTGAAGCTTTCTTT.